The 12 T cell receptor beta chains presented below share a single source sample, sequenced in a study of T cell responses to AZD1222 COVID-19 vaccine. TCRdb's table, derived via immunoSEQ multiplex PCR, lists solely in-frame clones and lacks some. The data show over 150,000 clones, 88% seen once. The sequencing here drew on peripheral blood, taken on day 0 of AZD1222 vaccination. The receptors derive from an adult in good health.

This chain uses TRBV7-6 with TRBJ2-2, with D possibly matching TRBD2 (7 bases). The CDR3 is 16 residues long. CDR1 is SGHVS and CDR2 is FNYEAQ in the germline V gene. The ends were cut back, 1 base at V and 4 bases at J, with 13 bases in the middle. This CDR3 reads CASSLGGGGLTGELFF. CDR3 nucleotides: TGTGCCAGCAGCTTAGGGGGCGGGGGCCTCACCGGGGAGCTGTTTTTT.

The chain employs TRBV11-3 and TRBJ2-1; 10 bases are shared with TRBD1. This CDR3 is built from 16 residues. V dropped 0 bases and J dropped 6; count of bases not matched to a gene: 5. Germline V gene lookup returns CDR1 SGHNT and CDR2 YENEEA. This chain's CDR3 is CASSLDGTGAGNEQFF. CDR3 in DNA: TGTGCCAGCAGCTTAGACGGGACAGGGGCGGGCAATGAGCAGTTCTTC.

The chain joins TRBV2 to TRBJ2-1; 9 bases are a match to TRBD1. J gave up 4 bases and V 6 bases, and 10 bases lay outside the gene matches. This CDR3 has 16 residues. The germline V gene encodes CDR1 SNHLY and CDR2 FYNNEI. CDR3 coding DNA: TGTGCCAGCAGGGGGGACAGGGATCCTCTTTACAATGAGCAGTTCTTC. Translation gives CASRGDRDPLYNEQFF.

This chain joins TRBV27 and TRBJ1-1; 8 nucleotides match TRBD1. The CDR3 length is 17 residues. The germline V gene encodes CDR1 MNHEY and CDR2 SMNVEV (reference sequence). V was clipped by 6 bases and J by 4 bases; unmatched bases: 16. The CDR3 sequence: CASSRTRHRGWSTEAFF. The CDR3 coding sequence is TGTGCCAGCAGCCGCACGCGTCACAGGGGGTGGAGCACTGAAGCTTTCTTT.

V is TRBV19 and J is TRBJ2-5, with unresolved D. Trimming stripped 5 bases from V and 5 bases from J, with 15 bases between. Germline V gives CDR1 LNHDA, CDR2 SQIVND (reference sequence). CDR3 length equals 14 residues. CDR3 nucleotide sequence: TGTGCCAGTAGTTCCACGAACCAAGGGGAGACCCAGTACTTC. Protein: CASSSTNQGETQYF.

The gene calls are TRBV7-2 and TRBJ2-2, with a weak D call TRBD2 (6 bases). Deletions cut 2 bases from V and 4 bases from J, with 11 bases between. In germline, CDR1 is SGHTA, CDR2 FQGNSA. The CDR3 is made up of 15 amino acids. The CDR3 nucleotides are TGTGCCAGCAGCTTAAATCGGGAGCGCACCGGGGAGCTGTTTTTT. It translates to CASSLNRERTGELFF.

This chain links TRBV7-6 with TRBJ2-7; 10 bases are shared with TRBD1. The CDR3 has 15 residues. Germline V lookup: CDR1 SGHVS, CDR2 FNYEAQ. V trimming: 1 base; J trimming: 4 bases; junction bases outside the gene matches: 4. The CDR3 region is CASSLVGTGVYEQYF. The CDR3 region has the DNA TGTGCCAGCAGCTTAGTCGGGACAGGGGTATACGAGCAGTACTTC.

In its sample, this clone was seen once. No DNA is shown, since the ends of the CDR3 on it are uncertain; the CDR3 is the one TCRdb lists. This chain connects TRBV29-1 to TRBJ1-2; the DNA was not compared with TRBD1, the D call given in the table. The CDR3 is made up of 12 amino acids, end residues included. Per germline, CDR1 SQVTM and CDR2 ANQGSEA. CDR3 sequence: CSVTGATYGCTF.

The rearrangement links TRBV7-2 to TRBJ1-2; D unclear. Trimming stripped 5 bases from V and 0 bases from J, with 13 bases between. The CDR3 spans 15 residues. Per germline, CDR1 SGHTA and CDR2 FQGNSA. As DNA, the CDR3 is TGTGCCAGCAGCAATCAAGCGGGAGCTAACTATGGCTACACCTTC. Its protein is CASSNQAGANYGYTF.

The chain has TRBV4-2 and TRBJ2-3; the D is unclear. The CDR3 is made up of 13 amino acids. Germline V gene data show CDR1 as LGHNA and CDR2 as YNFKEQ. The ends were cut back, 1 base at V and 6 bases at J, with 8 bases in the middle. The chain's CDR3 is CASSQVTPDTQYF. CDR3 sequence (DNA): TGTGCCAGCAGCCAAGTTACGCCCGATACGCAGTATTTT.

In this sample, this clone turned up once. The chain couples TRBV6-2 or TRBV6-3 to TRBJ1-5; D possibly corresponds to TRBD1 (5 bases). V was pared by 6 bases and J by 7 bases, with 13 bases between. Germline CDR1 MNHEY, CDR2 SVGEGT. The CDR3 is 13 amino acids. The CDR3 sequence: CASSRDGGQPQHF. The CDR3 bases are TGTGCCAGCAGCCGGGACGGTGGGCAGCCCCAGCATTTT.

This sequence joins TRBV7-2 and TRBJ1-6; D might be TRBD1 (5 bases). Per the germline V gene, CDR1 is SGHTA and CDR2 is FQGNSA. V lost 6 bases and J lost 6, with 15 bases in between. The CDR3 spans 15 residues. The CDR3 nucleotides are TGTGCCAGCAGACCCCAGGGCTTTGGTAATTCACCCCTCCACTTT. Translated: CASRPQGFGNSPLHF.